The sequence of this T cell receptor beta chain was determined in a study of identical twins. This clonotype occurred many times. Antigen: not known. With template switching, a universal primer site was added, and the cDNA carried unique molecular identifiers. Using its own MiXCR run on the 5' RACE reads, TCRdb lists one record per CDR3 protein. The data hold 690,000 or so distinct CDR3 sequences, with 6% to 6.5% observed a single time. Study-wide findings and caveats: Conclusions rested on cross-sectional statistics rather than following the same donors. Out-of-frame TCR alpha sharing observed in monozygotic twins exceeded model estimates.

This CDR3 contains 14 residues. Germline V CDR1 and CDR2: SGHDT, YYEEEE. V dropped 4 bases and J dropped 0 bases, with 10 bases sitting between them. The sequence was obtained from a man in his late teens or twenties in good health. This chain uses TRBV5-6 with TRBJ2-5; no definite D call. Sequencing was performed on naive T cells sorted from blood. CDR3 region: CASSVGGDQETQYF. The CDR3 region has the DNA TGTGCCAGCAGCGTCGGTGGGGACCAAGAGACCCAGTACTTC.